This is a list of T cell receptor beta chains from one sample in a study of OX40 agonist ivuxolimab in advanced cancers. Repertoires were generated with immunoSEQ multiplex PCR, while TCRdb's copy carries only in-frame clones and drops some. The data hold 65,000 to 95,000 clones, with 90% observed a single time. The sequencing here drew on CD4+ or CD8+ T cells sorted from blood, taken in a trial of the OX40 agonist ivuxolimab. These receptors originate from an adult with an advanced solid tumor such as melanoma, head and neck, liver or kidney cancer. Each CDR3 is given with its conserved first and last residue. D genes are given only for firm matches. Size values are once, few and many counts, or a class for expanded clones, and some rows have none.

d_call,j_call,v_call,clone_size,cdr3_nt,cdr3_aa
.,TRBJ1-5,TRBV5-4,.,TGTGCCAGCAGCTTGGGGCATCAGCCCCAGCATTTT,CASSLGHQPQHF
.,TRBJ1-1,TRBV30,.,TGTGCCTGGAGAAGTCCGGGCCGTTGGGGGGAAGCTTTCTTT,CAWRSPGRWGEAFF
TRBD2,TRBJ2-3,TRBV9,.,TGTGCCAGCAGCTTGGGACTAGCGGGGGGGCAGTTGGCAGATACGCAGTATTTT,CASSLGLAGGQLADTQYF
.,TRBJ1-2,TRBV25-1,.,TGTGCCAGCAGTGACCAATCTAACTATGGCTACACCTTC,CASSDQSNYGYTF
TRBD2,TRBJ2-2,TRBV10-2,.,TGCGCCAGCAGTTCCACTAGCGGTGGGACCGGGGAGCTGTTTTTT,CASSSTSGGTGELFF
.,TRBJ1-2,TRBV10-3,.,TGTGCCATCAGTCATGAGGGGGGTAACTATGGCTACACCTTC,CAISHEGGNYGYTF
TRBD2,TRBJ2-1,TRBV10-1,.,TGCGCCAGCAGTGGCCAGACGGGGGGGACGTACAATGAGCAGTTCTTC,CASSGQTGGTYNEQFF
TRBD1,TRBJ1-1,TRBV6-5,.,TGTGCCAGCAGTTACTCATGGGACAGCCTCGCTGAAGCTTTCTTT,CASSYSWDSLAEAFF
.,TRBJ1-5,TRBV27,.,TGTGCCAGCGGAGGACAGCCCTATCAGCCCCAGCATTTT,CASGGQPYQPQHF
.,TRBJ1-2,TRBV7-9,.,TGTGCCAGCAGCTTAGAAGGGTATGGCTACACCTTC,CASSLEGYGYTF
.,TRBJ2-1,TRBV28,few,TGTGCCAGCAGTTCCCTTCAGGGGGGAAATGAGCAGTTCTTC,CASSSLQGGNEQFF
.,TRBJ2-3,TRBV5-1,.,TGCGCCAGCAGCTTGGGAATCGGAGGGGTAGATACGCAGTATTTT,CASSLGIGGVDTQYF
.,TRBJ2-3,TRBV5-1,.,TGCGCCAGCAGCTTGGGTATAGGGGGGACAGATACGCAGTATTTT,CASSLGIGGTDTQYF
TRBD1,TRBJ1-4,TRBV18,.,TGTGCCAGCTCACCGCGTCCGGGACAGCGAAATGAAAAACTGTTTTTT,CASSPRPGQRNEKLFF
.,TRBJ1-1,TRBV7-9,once,TGTGCCAGCAGCTCCAGGGGTCGCATGAACACTGAAGCTTTCTTT,CASSSRGRMNTEAFF
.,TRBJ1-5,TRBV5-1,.,TGCGCCAGCAGCCCATCCGTCGGGATCAATCAGCCCCAGCATTTT,CASSPSVGINQPQHF
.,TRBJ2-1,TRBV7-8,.,TGTGCCAGCAGCTTAGTGACAGGTTACAATGAGCAGTTCTTC,CASSLVTGYNEQFF
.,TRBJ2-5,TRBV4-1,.,TGCGCCAGCAGCCAAGATCCCGCCAACCAAGAGACCCAGTACTTC,CASSQDPANQETQYF
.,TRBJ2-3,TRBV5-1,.,TGCGCCAGCAGCTTCGCGGGGCGCACAGATACGCAGTATTTT,CASSFAGRTDTQYF
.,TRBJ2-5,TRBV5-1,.,TGCGCCAGCAGTCTCGACAGGGGAGGGGAGACCCAGTACTTC,CASSLDRGGETQYF
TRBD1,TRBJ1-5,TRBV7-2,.,TGTGCCAGCAGCTTCCGAGGGACAGGGATTGAAGGCAATCAGCCCCAGCATTTT,CASSFRGTGIEGNQPQHF
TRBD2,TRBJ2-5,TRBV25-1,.,TGTGCCAGCAGTCTCGGGACTAGCGGTTCTATACAAGAGACCCAGTACTTC,CASSLGTSGSIQETQYF
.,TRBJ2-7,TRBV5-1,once,TGCGCCAGCAGGCGGGACACTAGCTCCTACGAGCAGTACTTC,CASRRDTSSYEQYF
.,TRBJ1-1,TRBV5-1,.,TGCGCCAGCAGCCCCCTACTGGGGAGGGTCGGCACTGAAGCTTTCTTT,CASSPLLGRVGTEAFF
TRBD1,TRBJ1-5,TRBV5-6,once,TGTGCCAGCAGCTTGCGCGGGACAGGGGGCGGGGGCAATCAGCCCCAGCATTTT,CASSLRGTGGGGNQPQHF
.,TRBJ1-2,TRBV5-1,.,TGCGCCAGCAGCCAAGGGGACGTTACTAACTATGGCTACACCTTC,CASSQGDVTNYGYTF
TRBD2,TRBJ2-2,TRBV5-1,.,TGCGCCAGCAGCTTAAATCCGGGACTAAACACCGGGGAGCTGTTTTTT,CASSLNPGLNTGELFF
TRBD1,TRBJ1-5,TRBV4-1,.,TGCGCCAGCAGCCGCAGGGGGGGTAGCAATCAGCCCCAGCATTTT,CASSRRGGSNQPQHF